Below, 18 T cell receptor beta chains from the same sample are listed, as sequenced in a study of cytomegalovirus exposure and HLA in healthy donors. Primers for the PCR totalled 60 Vbeta and 13 Jbeta. The protocol was immunoSEQ multiplex PCR, while the TCRdb copy is restricted to in-frame clones and leaves out a portion. The sample yields 150,000 to 180,000 clones, around 82% seen once. Input material: PBMCs. The receptor set was obtained from a woman aged 40 to 50 in good health and CMV-seropositive.

This chain uses TRBV6-5 with TRBJ2-7, with 9 positions matching TRBD1. V dropped 5 bases and J dropped 2; count of bases not matched to a gene: 4. Germline CDR1 MNHEY, CDR2 SVGAGI. This CDR3 spans 14 amino acids. CDR3 residues: CASSRRDRAYEQYF. CDR3 DNA sequence: TGTGCCAGCAGTCGCCGGGACAGGGCCTACGAGCAGTACTTC.

This clone was recorded a few times. The chain uses TRBV11-2 and TRBJ2-4; D is unresolved. This CDR3 spans 16 amino acids. Trimming removed 5 bases at V and 0 bases at J, with 14 bases between. Germline CDR1 is SGHAT and CDR2 is FQNNGV. CDR3 sequence (DNA): TGTGCCAGCAGCCGCCCCCCCACTATAGCCAAAAACATTCAGTACTTC. Protein: CASSRPPTIAKNIQYF.

This clone was picked up a small number of times. Compared with germline, one end of the junction differs, possibly owing to a read error. The rearrangement links TRBV11-2 to TRBJ1-4, with D unclear. CDR3 length: 16 residues. CDR1 is SGHAT and CDR2 is FQNNGV in the germline V gene. CDR3 nucleotides: TGTGCCAGCAGCTTAGATCCCAGGAGGGTTAATGAGAAACTGTTTTTT. This translates into CASSLDPRRVNEKLFF.

This clone was seen a few times. The CDR3 region has the DNA TGTGCCAGCAGCCCTACAGGGAAAGCGGGAGAGACTGAAGCTTTCTTT. This gives the protein CASSPTGKAGETEAFF. The chain links TRBV5-4 to TRBJ1-1; weak D call: TRBD1 (6 bases). CDR1 and CDR2 (germline): SGHNT, YYREEE (reference sequence). The CDR3 is 16 residues long. V lost 4 bases to trimming and J lost 5 bases, with 21 bases between them.

The V call is TRBV15, the J call TRBJ2-3, with D possibly TRBD2 on 5 matching bases. With 0 bases removed from V and 3 bases from J, the gap between germline ends came to 13 bases. This CDR3 region has 16 residues. Germline CDR1 and CDR2: LNHNV and YYDKDF (reference sequence). Here the CDR3 reads CATSRDPSLATDTQYF. CDR3 sequence (DNA): TGTGCCACCAGCAGAGATCCGTCGCTAGCTACAGATACGCAGTATTTT.

A few counts support this clone. The chain joins TRBV7-3 to TRBJ2-3; D perhaps matches TRBD2 (6 bases). V was trimmed by 5 bases and J by 9 bases, leaving 21 bases between them. This CDR3 comprises 15 residues. Germline V CDR1 and CDR2: SGHTA, FQGTGA. The CDR3 DNA reads TGTGCCAGCAGCCCTAGCCCAAATAGCGGAGTCACGCAGTATTTT. It encodes CASSPSPNSGVTQYF.

This clone was observed once. V and J are TRBV28 and TRBJ1-1; 7 nucleotides line up with TRBD1. V lost 7 bases and J lost 4; bases outside the gene matches: 12. The CDR3 consists of 15 residues. Germline V CDR1 and CDR2: MDHEN, SYDVKM. CDR3 coding DNA: TGTGCCAGCAATAGACAGGGAGGTCGGTCCACTGAAGCTTTCTTT. Translation: CASNRQGGRSTEAFF.

The chain combines TRBV29-1 with TRBJ1-4; 9 nucleotides line up with TRBD1. The CDR3 covers 15 residues. V shed 2 bases and J 7 bases; nucleotides not matched to a gene: 8. Germline V gene lookup returns CDR1 SQVTM and CDR2 ANQGSEA. As DNA, the CDR3 is TGCAGCGTTGAATGGGGGGGACAGGGAAGTGAAAAACTGTTTTTT. It yields the protein CSVEWGGQGSEKLFF.

The chain has TRBV6-1 and TRBJ2-7; tentative D call: TRBD2 (6 bases). This CDR3 comprises 13 residues. The germline V and J ends were trimmed by 7 bases and 3 bases, with 13 bases remaining between them. Germline V gene lookup returns CDR1 MNHNS and CDR2 SASEGT. For the CDR3, the DNA is TGTGCCAGCAATATGGGACTGAACTACGAGCAGTACTTC. Translated, it gives CASNMGLNYEQYF.

The V call is TRBV5-4, the J call TRBJ1-4; D not certain. The V gene's germline CDR1 is SGHNT and CDR2 YYREEE (reference sequence). Trimming cost V 1 base and J 5 bases, with 12 bases left between them. CDR3 length: 15 residues. CDR3 sequence (DNA): TGTGCCAGCAGCTTGAAGGCAGGTACAAATGAAAAACTGTTTTTT. Its protein is CASSLKAGTNEKLFF.

The chain is built from TRBV9 and TRBJ2-7, with D perhaps TRBD1 (6 bases). Germline CDR1 is SGDLS and CDR2 is YYNGEE. CDR3 length: 14 residues. Trimming cost V 0 bases and J 4 bases, with 11 bases left between them. The CDR3 loop is CASSVVPDSYEQYF. In nucleotides, the CDR3 is TGTGCCAGCAGCGTAGTTCCGGACAGTTACGAGCAGTACTTC.

The rearrangement links TRBV19 to TRBJ1-1; D perhaps matches TRBD1 (5 bases). V was shortened by 2 bases and J by 7 bases, with 17 bases between the two germline ends. Per the germline V gene, CDR1 is LNHDA and CDR2 is SQIVND (reference sequence). The CDR3 spans 15 residues. As DNA, the CDR3 is TGTGCCAGTAGTATATTGCCAGGAGGGGAAGGTGAAGCTTTCTTT. It translates to CASSILPGGEGEAFF.

The rearrangement links TRBV4-1 to TRBJ2-1; TRBD2 matches 8 bases. Trimming cost V 4 bases and J 8 bases; bases outside gene matches: 7. Germline assignment: CDR1 MGHRA and CDR2 YSYEKL. The CDR3 consists of 14 residues. In DNA form, the CDR3 reads TGCGCCAGCAGCCCAAGCGGGAGCGGGGATGAGCAGTTCTTC. Protein product: CASSPSGSGDEQFF.

The chain carries TRBV14 and TRBJ2-1; D unclear. This CDR3 comprises 12 residues. The V gene lost 1 base and the J gene lost 15 bases, with 13 bases spanning the gap. In germline, CDR1 is SGHDN, CDR2 FVKESK. CDR3 sequence (DNA): TGTGCCAGCAGCCAAGGGGCCACCGCGAGGTTCTTC. This gives the protein CASSQGATARFF.

The chain recombines TRBV5-4 with TRBJ2-7; a possible D gene is TRBD1 (8 bases). Trimming shortened V by 4 bases and J by 4 bases, and 18 bases separated the two germline ends. Germline V gene lookup returns CDR1 SGHNT and CDR2 YYREEE (reference sequence). There are 15 residues in the CDR3. DNA of the CDR3: TGTGCCAGCAGCCGTGGACAGGGAGGGGTATACGAGCAGTACTTC. Encoded protein: CASSRGQGGVYEQYF.

V is TRBV4-1 and J is TRBJ2-1; 14 nucleotides line up with TRBD2. Trimming cost V 4 bases and J 8 bases; bases outside gene matches: 4. The CDR3 extends over 15 amino acids. Germline-derived CDR1 and CDR2 are MGHRA and YSYEKL. The DNA for the CDR3 is TGCGCCAGCAGCCGACTAGCGGGAGGGCCTGATGAGCAGTTCTTC. Translation: CASSRLAGGPDEQFF.

In its sample, this clone was seen once. This chain connects TRBV5-4 to TRBJ2-7; the match to TRBD2 covers 7 bases. Germline V gene data show CDR1 as SGHNT and CDR2 as YYREEE (reference sequence). The CDR3 spans 15 residues. J gave up 3 bases and V 2 bases, and 8 bases lay outside the gene matches. The CDR3 sequence is CASSFTSAGIYEQYF. In nucleotides, the CDR3 is TGTGCCAGCAGCTTCACTAGCGCTGGGATCTACGAGCAGTACTTC.

This clone came up once. The genes are TRBV6-1 and TRBJ2-5, with D hard to call. The CDR3 has 16 amino acids. V was cut by 0 bases and J by 5 bases, with 16 bases left in between. CDR1 and CDR2 from the germline V gene are MNHNS and SASEGT. CDR3 sequence: CASSEALWAARETQYF. DNA for the CDR3: TGTGCCAGCAGTGAAGCTCTTTGGGCCGCTCGGGAGACCCAGTACTTC.